These 9 T cell receptor beta chains were all obtained from the same sample, sequenced in a study of T-cell memory formation after mild COVID-19. TCRdb independently ran MiXCR on the 5' RACE reads; one entry per CDR3 protein. The sample lists some 450,000 distinct CDR3 sequences; about 20% were seen once. Specimen: PBMCs or a T cell subset sorted from them (not recorded which). These receptors came from a man younger than 35 who had mild COVID-19 (a few samples of this study predate the infection). Cell type and time point are not known.

The table lists this clonotype with a few counts. The chain employs TRBV6-2 or TRBV6-3 and TRBJ2-3; 7 positions match TRBD1. This CDR3 comprises 16 residues. J was trimmed by 2 bases and V by 0 bases; bases with no gene match: 5. Per germline, CDR1 MNHEY and CDR2 SVGEGT. The CDR3 DNA reads as TGTGCCAGCAGTTACTCGGAAACAGGGGCCACAGATACGCAGTATTTT. Amino acids: CASSYSETGATDTQYF.

This clonotype has only a few counts. This chain joins TRBV7-3 and TRBJ2-2; 14 bases line up with TRBD2. The CDR3 is 16 amino acids. The V and J ends lost 8 bases and 2 bases, in that order; junction bases with no gene match: 4. CDR1 is SGHTA and CDR2 is FQGTGA in the germline V gene. CDR3 coding DNA: TGTGCCAGCGGGGGACTAGCGGGGGTTAACACCGGGGAGCTGTTTTTT. Translated: CASGGLAGVNTGELFF.

The chain joins TRBV5-1 to TRBJ1-2; 9 nucleotides line up with TRBD1. After removal of 4 bases from V and 4 bases from J, the junction contained 5 bases not matched to a gene. CDR3 length: 14 residues. The germline V gene encodes CDR1 SGHRS and CDR2 YFSETQ. CDR3: CASSTGQGLYGYTF. The CDR3 nucleotides read TGCGCCAGCAGCACGGGACAGGGACTCTATGGCTACACCTTC. Full variable domain (rest looked up from reference TRBV5-1 and TRBJ1-2): KAGVTQTPRYLIKTRGQQVTLSCSPISGHRSVSWYQQTPGQGLQFLFEYFSETQRNKGNFPGRFSGRQFSNSRSEMNVSTLELGDSALYLCASSTGQGLYGYTFGSGTRLTVV.

This clonotype turned up a few times. The chain couples TRBV5-1 to TRBJ2-5; D not certain. Trimming took off 7 bases at V and 0 bases at J, with 7 bases between the two ends. The CDR3 has 12 amino acids. In germline, CDR1 is SGHRS, CDR2 YFSETQ. The CDR3 loop is CASGPYQETQYF. Here the CDR3 DNA reads TGCGCCAGCGGGCCCTACCAAGAGACCCAGTACTTC.

The chain joins TRBV28 to TRBJ2-5, with D uncertain. Germline V gene sequence: CDR1 MDHEN, CDR2 SYDVKM. With 1 base removed from V and 4 bases from J, the gap between germline ends came to 10 bases. The CDR3 runs to 14 residues. The CDR3 here is CASSLYAFGETQYF. The CDR3 DNA reads as TGTGCCAGCAGTTTATACGCTTTCGGAGAGACCCAGTACTTC.

Only a few counts were recorded for this clonotype. Relative to the germline gene, one junction end is altered; a read error may explain this. This chain uses TRBV2 with TRBJ2-7, with 14 nucleotides matching TRBD2. The V gene's germline CDR1 is SNHLY and CDR2 FYNNEI. The CDR3 extends over 13 amino acids. The CDR3 DNA is TGTGCCAGCAGTGTGGGGACTAGCGGGGGCCAGGACTTC. Its protein is CASSVGTSGGQDF.

This chain uses TRBV3-1 with TRBJ2-2, with 9 bases that match TRBD2. J was trimmed by 5 bases and V by 4 bases; bases with no gene match: 5. The CDR3 extends over 15 amino acids. Germline CDR1 is LGHDT and CDR2 is YNNKEL (reference sequence). CDR3 residues: CASSPRLAGTGELFF. The CDR3 DNA reads TGTGCCAGCAGCCCGAGGCTAGCGGGGACCGGGGAGCTGTTTTTT.

The gene calls are TRBV10-3 and TRBJ2-3; 9 bases fit TRBD2. Germline loops: CDR1 ENHRY, CDR2 SYGVKD. This CDR3 is built from 13 residues. J was trimmed by 4 bases and V by 9 bases; bases with no gene match: 5. The CDR3 is CAILAGTSDTQYF. DNA of the CDR3: TGTGCCATTCTAGCGGGGACGTCAGATACGCAGTATTTT.

The chain employs TRBV7-9 and TRBJ1-2; D gene unclear. Germline V CDR1 and CDR2: SEHNR, FQNEAQ (reference sequence). This CDR3 has 14 amino acids. The ends were cut back, 5 bases at V and 4 bases at J, with 14 bases in the middle. CDR3 sequence (DNA): TGTGCCAGCAGCCGCGGGGAGGGCGGCTATGGCTACACCTTC. This translates into CASSRGEGGYGYTF. Using reference TRBV7-9 and TRBJ1-2 for the parts outside the CDR3, the full variable domain is DTGVSQNPRHKITKRGQNVTFRCDPISEHNRLYWYRQTLGQGPEFLTYFQNEAQLEKSRLLSDRFSAERPKGSFSTLEIQRTEQGDSAMYLCASSRGEGGYGYTFGSGTRLTVV.